This T cell receptor beta chain is from a study of CD8 T cells in Susac syndrome. Study-wide results and caveats: The authors acknowledged that their TCR sequencing and HLA analysis involved a relatively small number of individuals.

RNA was extracted with the RNeasy kit, and a quantity of about 0.45 to 1 ug was reverse transcribed using random hexamers. TCR beta CDR3 was amplified by immunoSEQ covering 54 Vbeta and 13 Jbeta. One entry per CDR3 protein, called by TCRdb with MiXCR from the immunoSEQ multiplex PCR reads. The sample contains 200,000 to 300,000 distinct CDR3 sequences, around 95% of which appear only once. TEMRA cells were FACS-enriched, and CD8+ and CD4+ T cells were isolated negatively. Trimming left V 3 bases short and J 1 base short, with 6 bases between. The CDR3 loop spans 13 amino acids. The table lists this clonotype with a few counts. Its cognate antigen is unknown.

The sample was CD4+ T cells from PBMCs. The V call is TRBV12-3 or TRBV12-4, the J call TRBJ2-5; D is ambiguous. The source is a human donor with multiple sclerosis. Written as DNA, the CDR3 is TGTGCCAGCAGTTTGGGCGGCCAAGAGACCCAGTACTTC. Translation: CASSLGGQETQYF.